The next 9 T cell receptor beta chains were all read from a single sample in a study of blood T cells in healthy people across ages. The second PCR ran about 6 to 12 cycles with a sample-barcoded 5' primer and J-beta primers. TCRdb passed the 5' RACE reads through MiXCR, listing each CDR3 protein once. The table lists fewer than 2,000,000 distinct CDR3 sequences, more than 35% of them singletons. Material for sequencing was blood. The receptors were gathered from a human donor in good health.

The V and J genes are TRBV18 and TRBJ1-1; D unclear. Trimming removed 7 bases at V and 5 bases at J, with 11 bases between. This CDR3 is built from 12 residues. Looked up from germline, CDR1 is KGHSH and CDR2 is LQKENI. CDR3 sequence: CASLSRGTEAFF. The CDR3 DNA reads TGTGCCAGCTTAAGCCGTGGAACTGAAGCTTTCTTT.

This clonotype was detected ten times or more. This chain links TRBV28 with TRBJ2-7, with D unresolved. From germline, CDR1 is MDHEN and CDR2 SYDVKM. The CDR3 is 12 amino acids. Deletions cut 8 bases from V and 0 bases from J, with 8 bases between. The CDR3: CASDDNSYEQYF. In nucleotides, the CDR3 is TGTGCCAGCGATGACAACTCCTACGAGCAGTACTTC.

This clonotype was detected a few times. The CDR3 DNA reads as TGTGCCAGCGGGTTTGGGGCCAACGTCCTGACTTTC. This translates into CASGFGANVLTF. The gene calls are TRBV2 and TRBJ2-6; no clear D. The CDR3 loop spans 12 amino acids. Between the trimmed V and J ends, which lost 8 bases and 3 bases, there was a span of 5 bases. CDR1 and CDR2 (germline): SNHLY, FYNNEI.

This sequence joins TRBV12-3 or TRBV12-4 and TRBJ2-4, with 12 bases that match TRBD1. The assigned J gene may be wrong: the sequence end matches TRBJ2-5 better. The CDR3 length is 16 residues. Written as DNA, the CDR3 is TGTGCCAGCAGTTTGGGGACAGGGGGCGTCTGGGAGACCCAGTACTTC. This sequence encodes CASSLGTGGVWETQYF.

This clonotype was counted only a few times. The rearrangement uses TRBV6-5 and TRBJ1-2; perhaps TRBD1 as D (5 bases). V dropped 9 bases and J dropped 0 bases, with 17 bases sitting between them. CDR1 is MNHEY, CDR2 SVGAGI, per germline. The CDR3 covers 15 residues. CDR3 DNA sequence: TGTGCCAGTATTAGAGGGACCGCGACTAACTATGGCTACACCTTC. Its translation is CASIRGTATNYGYTF.

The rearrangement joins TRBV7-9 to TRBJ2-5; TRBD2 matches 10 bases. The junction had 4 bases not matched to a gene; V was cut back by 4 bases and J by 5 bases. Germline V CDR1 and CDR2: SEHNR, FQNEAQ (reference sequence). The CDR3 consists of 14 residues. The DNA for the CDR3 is TGTGCCAGCAGCTCCGGGACTAGCGCTGAGACCCAGTACTTC. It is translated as CASSSGTSAETQYF.

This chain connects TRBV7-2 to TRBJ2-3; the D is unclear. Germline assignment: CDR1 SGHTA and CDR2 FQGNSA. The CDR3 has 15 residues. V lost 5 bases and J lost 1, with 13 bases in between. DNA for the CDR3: TGTGCCAGCAGCGAATGGTCCAGAGGCACAGATACGCAGTATTTT. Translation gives CASSEWSRGTDTQYF. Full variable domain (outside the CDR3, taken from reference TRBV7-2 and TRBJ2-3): GAGVSQSPSNKVTEKGKDVELRCDPISGHTALYWYRQSLGQGLEFLIYFQGNSAPDKSGLPSDRFSAERTGGSVSTLTIQRTQQEDSAVYLCASSEWSRGTDTQYFGPGTRLTVL.

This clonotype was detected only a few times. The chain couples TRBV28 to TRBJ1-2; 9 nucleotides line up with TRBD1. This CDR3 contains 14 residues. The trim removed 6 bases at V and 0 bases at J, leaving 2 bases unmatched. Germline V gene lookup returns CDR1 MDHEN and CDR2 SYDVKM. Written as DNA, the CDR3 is TGTGCCAGCAGGGACAGGGGTACTAACTATGGCTACACCTTC. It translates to CASRDRGTNYGYTF.

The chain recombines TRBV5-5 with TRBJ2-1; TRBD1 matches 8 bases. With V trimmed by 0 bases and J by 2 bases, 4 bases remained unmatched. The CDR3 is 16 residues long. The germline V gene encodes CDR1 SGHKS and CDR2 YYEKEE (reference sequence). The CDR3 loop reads CASSLGTDRAYNEQFF. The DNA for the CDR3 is TGTGCCAGCAGCTTGGGGACGGACAGGGCCTACAATGAGCAGTTCTTC.